Sequencing of this T cell receptor (beta chain) was carried out in a study of CD8+ T cells in alopecia areata. Once RNA had been extracted, it was reverse transcribed into cDNA to act as the sequencing template. The data were produced by immunoSEQ multiplex PCR, yet TCRdb's version contains in-frame clones alone and is incomplete. The table records about 250,000 clones, approximately 60% of them present only once. The sample's treatment: oral pan-JAK inhibitor, 5-10 mg twice daily. This sequence originates from a human donor with alopecia areata. Sequencing was performed on CD4+ T cells sorted from blood, taken around week 52, from a patient treated with tofacitinib.

This CDR3 is CASSIASAAEQYF. CDR3 nucleotide sequence: TGTGCCAGTAGTATAGCCTCAGCGGCCGAGCAGTACTTC. The chain employs TRBV19 and TRBJ2-7, with D possibly being TRBD2 (5 bases). The CDR3 has 13 amino acids. Germline lookup yields CDR1 LNHDA and CDR2 SQIVND (reference sequence). The V end was cut by 1 base, the J end by 6 bases, with 10 bases between.